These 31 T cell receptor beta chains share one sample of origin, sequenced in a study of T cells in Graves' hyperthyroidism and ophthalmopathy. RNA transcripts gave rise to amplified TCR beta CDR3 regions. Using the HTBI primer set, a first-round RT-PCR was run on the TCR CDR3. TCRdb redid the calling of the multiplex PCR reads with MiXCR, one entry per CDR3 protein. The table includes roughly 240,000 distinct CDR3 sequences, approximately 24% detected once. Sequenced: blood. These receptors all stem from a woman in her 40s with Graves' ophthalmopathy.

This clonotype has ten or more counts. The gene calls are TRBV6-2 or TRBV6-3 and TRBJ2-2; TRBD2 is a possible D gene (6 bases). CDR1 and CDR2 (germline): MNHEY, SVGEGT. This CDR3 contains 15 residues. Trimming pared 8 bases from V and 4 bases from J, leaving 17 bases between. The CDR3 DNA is TGTGCCAGCTCCGGAGGGGCACCATTCACCGGGGAGCTGTTTTTT. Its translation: CASSGGAPFTGELFF.

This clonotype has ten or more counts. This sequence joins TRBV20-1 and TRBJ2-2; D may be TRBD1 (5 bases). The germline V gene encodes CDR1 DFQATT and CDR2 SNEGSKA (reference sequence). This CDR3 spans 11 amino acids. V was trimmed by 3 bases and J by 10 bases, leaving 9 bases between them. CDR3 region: CSARGLEELFF. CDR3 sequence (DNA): TGCAGTGCTAGGGGGCTAGAGGAGCTGTTTTTT.

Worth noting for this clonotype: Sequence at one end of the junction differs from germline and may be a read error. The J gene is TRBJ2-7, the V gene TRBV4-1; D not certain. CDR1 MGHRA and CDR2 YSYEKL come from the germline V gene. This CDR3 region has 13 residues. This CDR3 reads CASRSDTTYEQYF. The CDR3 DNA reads TGTGCCAGCAGATCCGACACGACCTACGAGCAGTACTTC.

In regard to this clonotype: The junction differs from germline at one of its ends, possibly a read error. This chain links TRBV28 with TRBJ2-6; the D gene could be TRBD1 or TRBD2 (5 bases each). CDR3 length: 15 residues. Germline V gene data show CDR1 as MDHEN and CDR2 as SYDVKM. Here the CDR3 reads CATRTGTSGANILTF. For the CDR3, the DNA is TGTGCCACCAGGACGGGAACCTCTGGGGCCAACATCCTGACTTTC.

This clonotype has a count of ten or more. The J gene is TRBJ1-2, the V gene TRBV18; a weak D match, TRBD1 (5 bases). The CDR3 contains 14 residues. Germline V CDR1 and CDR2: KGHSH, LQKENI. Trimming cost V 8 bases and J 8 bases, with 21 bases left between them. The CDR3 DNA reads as TGTGCCAGCACATACGAACGGGGCCATGGCGGCTACACCTTC. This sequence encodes CASTYERGHGGYTF.

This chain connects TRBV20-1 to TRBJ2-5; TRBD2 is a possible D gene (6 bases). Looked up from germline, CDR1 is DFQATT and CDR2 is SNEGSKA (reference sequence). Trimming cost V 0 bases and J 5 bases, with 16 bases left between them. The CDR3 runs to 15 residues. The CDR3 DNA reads TGCAGTGCTAGAGATCTCGGGAGACTGGACGAGACCCAGTACTTC. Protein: CSARDLGRLDETQYF.

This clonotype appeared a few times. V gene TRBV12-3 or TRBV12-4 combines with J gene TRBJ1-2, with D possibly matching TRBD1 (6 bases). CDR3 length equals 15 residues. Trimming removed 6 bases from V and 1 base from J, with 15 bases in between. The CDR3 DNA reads TGTGCCAGCAGGGGAATTCCGGGACATAACTATGGCTACACCTTC. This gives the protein CASRGIPGHNYGYTF.

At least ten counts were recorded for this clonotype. The DNA of the CDR3 is TGTGCCAGCAGCTCCACTAGCGTTTTCGACGAGCAGTACTTC. It is translated as CASSSTSVFDEQYF. J is TRBJ2-7 and V is TRBV6-2 or TRBV6-3, with 7 nucleotides matching TRBD2. Germline CDR1 reads MNHEY; CDR2 reads SVGEGT. This CDR3 is 14 amino acids long. The V and J ends lost 6 bases and 5 bases, in that order; junction bases with no gene match: 10.

CDR3 amino acids: CASSEIQETQYF. Here the CDR3 DNA reads TGTGCCAGCAGTGAGATTCAAGAGACCCAGTACTTC. This chain links TRBV6-4 with TRBJ2-5, with D hard to call. The CDR3 consists of 12 residues. Germline V gene sequence: CDR1 MRHNA, CDR2 SNTAGT. V was cut by 3 bases and J by 2 bases, with 4 bases left in between.

The CDR3: CASSPGLAWNTGELFF. The DNA of the CDR3 is TGTGCCAGCAGTCCGGGACTAGCGTGGAACACCGGGGAGCTGTTTTTT. This chain connects TRBV6-1 to TRBJ2-2; 10 bases map to TRBD2. V trimming: 5 bases; J trimming: 1 base; junction bases outside the gene matches: 4. The germline V gene encodes CDR1 MNHNS and CDR2 SASEGT. The CDR3 contains 16 residues.

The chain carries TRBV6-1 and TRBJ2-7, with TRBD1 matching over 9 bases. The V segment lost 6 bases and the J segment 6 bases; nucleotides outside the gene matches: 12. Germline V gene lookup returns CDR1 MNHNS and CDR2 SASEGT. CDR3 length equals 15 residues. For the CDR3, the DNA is TGTGCCAGCAGAACATCGGGACAGGGTAACTCCGAGCAGTACTTC. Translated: CASRTSGQGNSEQYF.

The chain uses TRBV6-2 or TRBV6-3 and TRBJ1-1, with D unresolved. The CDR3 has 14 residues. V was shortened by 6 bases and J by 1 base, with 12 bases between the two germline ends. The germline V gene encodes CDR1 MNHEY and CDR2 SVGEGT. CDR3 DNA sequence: TGTGCCAGCAGGCCCCCCACCACGAACACTGAAGCTTTCTTT. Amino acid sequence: CASRPPTTNTEAFF.

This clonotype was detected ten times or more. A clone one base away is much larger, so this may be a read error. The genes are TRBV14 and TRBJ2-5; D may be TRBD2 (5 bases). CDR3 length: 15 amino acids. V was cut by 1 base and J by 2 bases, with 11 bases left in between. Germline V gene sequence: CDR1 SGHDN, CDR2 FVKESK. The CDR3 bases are TGTGCCAGCAGCCAAGTTGCCGGACTTCAAGAGACCCAGTACTTC. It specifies CASSQVAGLQETQYF. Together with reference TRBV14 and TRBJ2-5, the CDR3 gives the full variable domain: EAGVTQFPSHSVIEKGQTVTLRCDPISGHDNLYWYRRVMGKEIKFLLHFVKESKQDESGMPNNRFLAERTGGTYSTLKVQPAELEDSGVYFCASSQVAGLQETQYFGPGTRLLVL.

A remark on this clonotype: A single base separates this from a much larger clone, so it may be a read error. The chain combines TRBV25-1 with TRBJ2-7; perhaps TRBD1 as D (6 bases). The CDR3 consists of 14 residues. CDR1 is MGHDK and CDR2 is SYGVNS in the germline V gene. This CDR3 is CASSQDGRGEEQCF. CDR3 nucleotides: TGTGCCAGCAGCCAAGACGGCAGGGGTGAAGAGCAGTGCTTC.

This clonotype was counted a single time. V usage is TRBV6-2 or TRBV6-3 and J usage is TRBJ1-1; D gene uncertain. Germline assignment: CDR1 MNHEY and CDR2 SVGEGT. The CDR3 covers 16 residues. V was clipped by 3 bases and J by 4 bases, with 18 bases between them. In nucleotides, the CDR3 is TGTGCCAGCAGTTATCCCATGGGGTACAGTACCACTGAAGCTTTCTTT. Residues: CASSYPMGYSTTEAFF.

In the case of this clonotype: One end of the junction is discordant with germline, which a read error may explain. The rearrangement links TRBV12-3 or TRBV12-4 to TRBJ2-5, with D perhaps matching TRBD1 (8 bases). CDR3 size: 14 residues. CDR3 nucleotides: TGTGCCAGCAGACCTACAGGGGGGGGAGAGACACAGTACTTC. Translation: CASRPTGGGETQYF.

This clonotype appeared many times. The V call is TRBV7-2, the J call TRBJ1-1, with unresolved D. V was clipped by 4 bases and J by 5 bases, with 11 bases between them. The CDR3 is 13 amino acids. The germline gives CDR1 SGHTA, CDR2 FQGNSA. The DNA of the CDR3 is TGTGCCAGCAGCTCCCCACGGAGGACTGAAGCTTTCTTT. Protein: CASSSPRRTEAFF.

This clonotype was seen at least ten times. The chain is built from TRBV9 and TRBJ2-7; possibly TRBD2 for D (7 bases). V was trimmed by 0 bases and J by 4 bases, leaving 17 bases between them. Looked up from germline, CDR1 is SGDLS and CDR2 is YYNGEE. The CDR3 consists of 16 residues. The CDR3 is CASSVDGGLAVYEQYF. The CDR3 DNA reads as TGTGCCAGCAGCGTAGATGGGGGGCTAGCGGTGTACGAGCAGTACTTC.

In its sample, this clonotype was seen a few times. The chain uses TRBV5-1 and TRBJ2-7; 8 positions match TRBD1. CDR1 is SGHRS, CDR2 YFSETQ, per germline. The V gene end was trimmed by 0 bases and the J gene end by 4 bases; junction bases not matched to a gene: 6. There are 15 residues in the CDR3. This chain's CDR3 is CASSLVAGGAYEQYF. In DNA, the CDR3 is TGCGCCAGCAGCTTGGTGGCAGGGGGCGCGTACGAGCAGTACTTC.

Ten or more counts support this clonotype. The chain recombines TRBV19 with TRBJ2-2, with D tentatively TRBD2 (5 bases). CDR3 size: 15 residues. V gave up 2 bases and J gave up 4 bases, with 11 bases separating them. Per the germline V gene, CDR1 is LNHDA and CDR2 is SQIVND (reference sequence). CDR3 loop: CASSIRLAFTGELFF. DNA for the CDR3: TGTGCCAGTAGTATAAGGCTAGCTTTCACCGGGGAGCTGTTTTTT.

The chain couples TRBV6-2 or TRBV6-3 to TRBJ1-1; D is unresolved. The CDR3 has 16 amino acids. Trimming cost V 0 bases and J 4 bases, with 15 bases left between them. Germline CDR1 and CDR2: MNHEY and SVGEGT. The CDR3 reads CASSYSLHRVSTEAFF. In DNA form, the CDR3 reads TGTGCCAGCAGTTACTCCTTACACCGGGTGAGCACTGAAGCTTTCTTT.

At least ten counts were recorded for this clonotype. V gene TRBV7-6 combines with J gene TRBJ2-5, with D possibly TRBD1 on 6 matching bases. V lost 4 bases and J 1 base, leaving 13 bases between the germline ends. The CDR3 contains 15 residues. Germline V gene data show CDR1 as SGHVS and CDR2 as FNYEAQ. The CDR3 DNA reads TGTGCCAGCAGCTCACTCGGACAGCCCCAAGAGACCCAGTACTTC. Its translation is CASSSLGQPQETQYF.

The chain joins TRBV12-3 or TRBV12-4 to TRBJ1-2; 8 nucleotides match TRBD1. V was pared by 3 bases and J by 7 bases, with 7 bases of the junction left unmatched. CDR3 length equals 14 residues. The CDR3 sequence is CASSLLAGGPGYTF. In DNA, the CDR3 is TGTGCCAGCAGTTTGCTAGCAGGGGGCCCTGGCTACACCTTC.

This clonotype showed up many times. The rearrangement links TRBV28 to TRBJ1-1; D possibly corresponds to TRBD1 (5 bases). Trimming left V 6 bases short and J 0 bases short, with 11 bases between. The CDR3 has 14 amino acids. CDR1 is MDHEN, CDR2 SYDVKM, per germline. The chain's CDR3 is CASRLDSLNTEAFF. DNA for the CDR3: TGTGCCAGCAGACTCGACAGCCTGAACACTGAAGCTTTCTTT.

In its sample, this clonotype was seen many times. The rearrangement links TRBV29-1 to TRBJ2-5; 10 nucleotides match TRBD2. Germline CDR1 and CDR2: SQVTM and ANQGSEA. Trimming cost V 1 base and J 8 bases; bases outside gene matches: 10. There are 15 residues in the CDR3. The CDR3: CSVEATKAGGPTQYF. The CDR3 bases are TGCAGCGTTGAAGCTACTAAAGCGGGAGGGCCAACCCAGTACTTC.

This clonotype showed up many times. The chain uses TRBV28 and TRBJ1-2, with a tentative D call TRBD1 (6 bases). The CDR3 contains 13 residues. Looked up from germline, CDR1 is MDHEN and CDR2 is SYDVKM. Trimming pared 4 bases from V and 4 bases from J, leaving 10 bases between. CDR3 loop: CASSSGGFYGYTF. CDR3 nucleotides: TGTGCCAGCAGTTCGGGGGGCTTCTATGGCTACACCTTC.

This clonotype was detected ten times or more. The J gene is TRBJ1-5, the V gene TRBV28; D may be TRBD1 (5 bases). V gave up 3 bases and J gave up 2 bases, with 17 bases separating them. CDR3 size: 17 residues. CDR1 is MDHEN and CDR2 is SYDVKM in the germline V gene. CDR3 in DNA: TGTGCCAGCAGTTTTGACCGCTGGGGGATCGGCAATCAGCCCCAGCATTTT. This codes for CASSFDRWGIGNQPQHF.

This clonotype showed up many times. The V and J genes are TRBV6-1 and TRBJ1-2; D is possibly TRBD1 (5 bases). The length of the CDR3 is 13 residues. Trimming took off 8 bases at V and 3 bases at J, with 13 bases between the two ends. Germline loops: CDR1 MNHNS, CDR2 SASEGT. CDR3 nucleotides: TGTGCCAGCTTTTCGGGGGTCGACTATGGCTACACCTTC. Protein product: CASFSGVDYGYTF.

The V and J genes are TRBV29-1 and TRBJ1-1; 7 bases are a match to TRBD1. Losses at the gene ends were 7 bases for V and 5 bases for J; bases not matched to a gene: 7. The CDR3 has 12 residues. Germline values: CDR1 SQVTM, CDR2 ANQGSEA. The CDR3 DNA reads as TGCAGCGGTGGACAGGTGGGGACTGAAGCTTTCTTT. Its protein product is CSGGQVGTEAFF.

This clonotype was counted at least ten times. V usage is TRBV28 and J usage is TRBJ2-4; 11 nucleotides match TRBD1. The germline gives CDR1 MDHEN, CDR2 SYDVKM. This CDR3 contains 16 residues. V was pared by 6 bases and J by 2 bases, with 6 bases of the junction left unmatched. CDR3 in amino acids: CASSPGDRGSKNIQYF. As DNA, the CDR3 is TGTGCCAGCAGCCCAGGGGACAGGGGGTCCAAAAACATTCAGTACTTC.

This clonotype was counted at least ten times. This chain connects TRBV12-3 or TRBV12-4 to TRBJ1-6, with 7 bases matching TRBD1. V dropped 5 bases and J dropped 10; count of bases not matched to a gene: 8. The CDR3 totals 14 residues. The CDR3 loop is CASSTGTVSSPLHF. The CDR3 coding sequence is TGTGCCAGCAGTACCGGGACAGTGTCCTCACCCCTCCACTTT.